This T cell receptor (beta chain) was sequenced in a study of graft-versus-host responses after intestinal transplantation. Looking at the study overall: Anti-thymocyte globulin induction preceded three to four years of tacrolimus and steroid maintenance in all recipients.

To note about this clone: Its specificity is unknown.

The protocol was immunoSEQ multiplex PCR, while the TCRdb copy is restricted to in-frame clones and leaves out a portion. The sample lists 100,000 or so clones, roughly 93% seen once, with about 1.1% in the top ten. This CDR3 contains 16 residues. The V and J ends lost 8 bases and 9 bases, in that order; junction bases with no gene match: 18. This specimen consisted of unstimulated CD8+ T cells sorted from spleen or lymph node cells, obtained before transplant. The V and J genes are TRBV23-1 and TRBJ1-5, with 8 bases lining up with TRBD1. TRBV23-1 is recorded as an ORF, its role being uncertain. This receptor was identified in a human donor who was the organ donor for an intestinal transplant. CDR3: CASPCRGQETWWPQHF. For the CDR3, the DNA is TGCGCCAGCCCCTGTAGGGGACAGGAGACATGGTGGCCCCAGCATTTT.